The 25 T cell receptor beta chains in this list originate from one sample, sequenced in a study of monozygotic twins with inflammatory bowel disease. TCRdb re-called the 5' RACE reads and gives one entry per CDR3 protein, without DNA. The table for this sample gives 330,000 or so distinct CDR3 sequences. Sequenced input: blood. Receptor source: a human donor with ulcerative colitis or Crohn's disease, or a healthy co-twin of an affected twin (not recorded which).

The chain combines TRBV27 with TRBJ1-5; the TCRdb D gene call, TRBD1, has no DNA to confirm it. Germline CDR1 reads MNHEY; CDR2 reads SMNVEV (reference sequence). CDR3 length equals 15 residues. The CDR3 is CASRIEGFSNQPQHF.

The CDR3 region is CASSDFRDRVGTDTIYF. The V gene is TRBV12-3 or TRBV12-4, the J gene TRBJ1-3; TCRdb names TRBD1, which stays unverified in the absence of DNA. The CDR3 loop spans 17 amino acids.

The chain carries TRBV10-3 and TRBJ1-6; TCRdb gives TRBD1 as the D gene, but with no DNA this cannot be confirmed. Germline V lookup: CDR1 ENHRY, CDR2 SYGVKD. The CDR3 extends over 16 amino acids. The CDR3 spells CAISRQGVSDNSPLHF.

The chain combines TRBV7-2 with TRBJ1-3; without DNA, the TCRdb call of TRBD1 cannot be checked. This CDR3 contains 17 residues. Germline V gives CDR1 SGHTA, CDR2 FQGNSA. This chain's CDR3 is CASSLTFTGFAGNTIYF.

This chain connects TRBV7-2 to TRBJ1-5. This CDR3 is built from 14 residues. Germline CDR1 reads SGHTA; CDR2 reads FQGNSA. CDR3 sequence reads: CASSGVVTNQPQHF.

The gene calls are TRBV6-5 and TRBJ2-3; TCRdb lists TRBD2, though no DNA is available to test this call. Germline CDR1 and CDR2: MNHEY and SVGAGI. The length of the CDR3 is 16 residues. The CDR3 loop is CASSPWEASSTDTQYF.

This chain uses TRBV12-3 or TRBV12-4 with TRBJ1-6; the D call of TRBD1 rests on TCRdb alone, since no DNA is present to check it. This CDR3 region has 16 residues. This CDR3 reads CASSTTQGRLGSPLHF.

This chain uses TRBV7-9 with TRBJ1-1. Germline V gene sequence: CDR1 SEHNR, CDR2 FQNEAQ (reference sequence). The CDR3 spans 17 residues. CDR3 region: CASSLGAGRAMNTEAFF.

The chain carries TRBV5-1 and TRBJ2-5; without DNA, the TCRdb call of TRBD2 cannot be checked. Germline CDR1 and CDR2: SGHRS and YFSETQ. CDR3 length: 15 residues. The CDR3 is CASSTGLSSAETQYF.

The rearrangement uses TRBV5-1 and TRBJ2-2; the TCRdb call, TRBD1, lacks DNA for checking. The CDR3 is made up of 18 amino acids. Germline values: CDR1 SGHRS, CDR2 YFSETQ. The CDR3 sequence is CASSLGPPGQENTGELFF.

This chain joins TRBV18 and TRBJ2-7; TCRdb picks TRBD1, but there is no DNA to check that call. Germline V gene data show CDR1 as KGHSH and CDR2 as LQKENI. The CDR3 has 15 residues. Here the CDR3 reads CSSSYSDRDTYEQYF.

V gene TRBV19 combines with J gene TRBJ2-5; the D call of TRBD1 rests on TCRdb alone, since no DNA is present to check it. The CDR3 is made up of 15 amino acids. Germline CDR1 is LNHDA and CDR2 is SQIVND (reference sequence). The CDR3 protein is CASSIDGTAQETQYF.

The chain couples TRBV5-1 to TRBJ2-5. Germline lookup yields CDR1 SGHRS and CDR2 YFSETQ. This CDR3 region has 14 residues. This chain's CDR3 is CASCSGLYQETQYF.

The chain employs TRBV7-9 and TRBJ2-1; TCRdb gives TRBD1 as the D gene, but with no DNA this cannot be confirmed. This CDR3 has 17 residues. Per the germline V gene, CDR1 is SEHNR and CDR2 is FQNEAQ (reference sequence). Here the CDR3 reads CASSLAVGTGSHNEQFF.

This rearrangement joins TRBV20-1 to TRBJ1-2. CDR3 length: 13 residues. The germline V gene encodes CDR1 DFQATT and CDR2 SNEGSKA (reference sequence). The CDR3 is CSARDRSWGGYTF.

The chain carries TRBV5-1 and TRBJ2-3; with no DNA, the TCRdb D assignment of TRBD2 cannot be verified. Germline assignment: CDR1 SGHRS and CDR2 YFSETQ. The CDR3 runs to 17 residues. CDR3 in amino acids: CASSLASGGPLTDTQYF.

The CDR3 is CASSAGRINQPQHF. This chain links TRBV4-2 with TRBJ1-5. Germline V gene data show CDR1 as LGHNA and CDR2 as YNFKEQ. The CDR3 has 14 residues.

J is TRBJ1-1 and V is TRBV4-1; lacking DNA, the TRBD1 call made by TCRdb goes unchecked. The CDR3 is made up of 16 amino acids. Germline V gene lookup returns CDR1 MGHRA and CDR2 YSYEKL. Here the CDR3 reads CASSQDAGGWTTEALF.

The chain couples TRBV25-1 to TRBJ2-2. Germline V gene data show CDR1 as MGHDK and CDR2 as SYGVNS. CDR3 length equals 11 residues. The CDR3 sequence is CASSPSGELFF.

This chain connects TRBV28 to TRBJ2-2. Germline values: CDR1 MDHEN, CDR2 SYDVKM. This CDR3 region has 14 residues. This CDR3 reads CASKNLRNTGELFF. The full variable domain, with the rest looked up from reference TRBV28 and TRBJ2-2, is DVKVTQSSRYLVKRTGEKVFLECVQDMDHENMFWYRQDPGLGLRLIYFSYDVKMKEKGDIPEGYSVSREKKERFSLILESASTNQTSMYLCASKNLRNTGELFFGEGSRLTVL.

The chain is built from TRBV7-9 and TRBJ1-1; TCRdb's D gene call, TRBD1, goes unchecked for lack of DNA. The germline CDR1 and CDR2 sequences are SEHNR and FQNEAQ (reference sequence). CDR3 length equals 14 residues. The CDR3 sequence is CASIAGTAYTEAFF.

The rearrangement links TRBV10-1 to TRBJ1-2; TCRdb lists TRBD1, though no DNA is available to test this call. Germline V CDR1 and CDR2: WNHNN, SYGVQD (reference sequence). The CDR3 sequence is 13 residues long. The CDR3: CASRPQGNYGYTF.

The chain links TRBV5-1 to TRBJ2-5; TCRdb lists TRBD2, though no DNA is available to test this call. This CDR3 region has 11 residues. Germline assignment: CDR1 SGHRS and CDR2 YFSETQ. This CDR3 reads CASRERETQYF.

This sequence joins TRBV12-3 or TRBV12-4 and TRBJ1-5; checking the TCRdb D call of TRBD1 is not possible without DNA. This CDR3 has 14 residues. The CDR3: CASSGTGGAQPQHF.

The chain couples TRBV29-1 to TRBJ1-1; there is no DNA to check the TCRdb D call of TRBD1. CDR1 and CDR2 (germline): SQVTM, ANQGSEA. This CDR3 has 11 residues. CDR3 loop: CSVEGGAQAFF.